This T cell receptor (beta chain) was profiled in a study of T-cell reconstitution after alpha-beta-depleted transplantation in children. Notes on the study in general: By about two months after transplant, alpha-beta T cells reportedly arose from several hundred graft clones that had expanded.

About this clonotype itself: No antigen is known for it. The junction and the germline gene differ at one end; a read error may be behind it.

Unique molecular identifiers were built into the TCRbeta library. MiXCR was run by TCRdb on the PCR reads, yielding one entry per CDR3 protein. This sample has 200,000 to 250,000 distinct CDR3 sequences, with approximately 11% found just once. Germline assignment: CDR1 SEHNR and CDR2 FQNEAQ (reference sequence). The CDR3 runs 13 residues. The chain is built from TRBV7-9 and TRBJ1-1; unclear D gene. The sequenced sample was PBMCs, obtained before TCRalphabeta/CD19-depleted stem cell transplant. This clonotype was sampled from a child less than two years old with acute myeloid leukemia, due to receive a stem cell transplant. The CDR3 loop reads CTSSSRQITEAFF. The CDR3 DNA sequence: TGTACCAGCAGCTCCCGACAAATCACTGAAGCTTTCTTT.